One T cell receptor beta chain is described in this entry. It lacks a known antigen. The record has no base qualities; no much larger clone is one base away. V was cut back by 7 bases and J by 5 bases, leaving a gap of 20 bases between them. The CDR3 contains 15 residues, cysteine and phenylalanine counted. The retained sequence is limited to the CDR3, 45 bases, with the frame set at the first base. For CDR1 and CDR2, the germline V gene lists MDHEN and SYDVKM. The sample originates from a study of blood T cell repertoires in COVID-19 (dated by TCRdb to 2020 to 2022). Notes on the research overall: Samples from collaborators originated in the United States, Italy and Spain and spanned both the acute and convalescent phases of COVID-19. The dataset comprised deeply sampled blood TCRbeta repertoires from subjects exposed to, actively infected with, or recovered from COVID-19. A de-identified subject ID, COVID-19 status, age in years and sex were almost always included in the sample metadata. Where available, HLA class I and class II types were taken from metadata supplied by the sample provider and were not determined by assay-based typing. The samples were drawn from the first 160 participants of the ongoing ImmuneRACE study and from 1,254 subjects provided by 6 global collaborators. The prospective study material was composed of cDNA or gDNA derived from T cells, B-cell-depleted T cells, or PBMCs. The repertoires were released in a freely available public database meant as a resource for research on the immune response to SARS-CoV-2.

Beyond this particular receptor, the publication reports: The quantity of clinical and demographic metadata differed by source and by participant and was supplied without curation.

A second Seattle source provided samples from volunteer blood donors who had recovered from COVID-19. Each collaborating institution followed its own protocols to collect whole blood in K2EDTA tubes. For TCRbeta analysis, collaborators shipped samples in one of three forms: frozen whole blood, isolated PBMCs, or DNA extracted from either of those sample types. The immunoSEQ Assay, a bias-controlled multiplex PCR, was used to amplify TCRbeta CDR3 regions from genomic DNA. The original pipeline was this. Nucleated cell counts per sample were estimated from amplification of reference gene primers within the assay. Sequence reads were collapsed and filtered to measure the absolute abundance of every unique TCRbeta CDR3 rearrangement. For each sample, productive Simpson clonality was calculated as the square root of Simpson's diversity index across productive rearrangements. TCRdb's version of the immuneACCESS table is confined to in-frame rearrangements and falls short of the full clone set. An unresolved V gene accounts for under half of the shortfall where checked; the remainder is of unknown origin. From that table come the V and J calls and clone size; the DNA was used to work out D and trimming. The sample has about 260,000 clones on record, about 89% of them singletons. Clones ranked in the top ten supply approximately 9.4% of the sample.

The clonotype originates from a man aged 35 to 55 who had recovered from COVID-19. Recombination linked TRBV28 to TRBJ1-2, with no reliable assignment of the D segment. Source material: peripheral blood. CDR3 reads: CASNLVGSGDYGYTF. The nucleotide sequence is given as TGTGCCAGCAATCTGGTGGGGAGTGGAGATTATGGCTACACCTTC.